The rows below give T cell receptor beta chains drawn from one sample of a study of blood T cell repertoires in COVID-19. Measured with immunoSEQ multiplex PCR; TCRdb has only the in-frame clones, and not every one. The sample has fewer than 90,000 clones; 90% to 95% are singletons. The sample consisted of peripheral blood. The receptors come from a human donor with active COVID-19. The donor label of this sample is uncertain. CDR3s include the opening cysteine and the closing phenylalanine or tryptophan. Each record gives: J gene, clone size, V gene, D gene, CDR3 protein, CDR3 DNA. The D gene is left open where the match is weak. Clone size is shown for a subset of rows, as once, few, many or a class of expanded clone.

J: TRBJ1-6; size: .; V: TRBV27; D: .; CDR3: CASSGPVGNSPLHF; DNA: TGTGCCAGCAGTGGCCCCGTTGGTAATTCACCCCTCCACTTT
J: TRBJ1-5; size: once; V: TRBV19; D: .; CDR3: CASSITVYSNQPQHF; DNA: TGTGCCAGTAGTATTACAGTTTATAGCAATCAGCCCCAGCATTTT
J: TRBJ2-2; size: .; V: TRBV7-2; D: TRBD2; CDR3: CASSLGSGRAGELFF; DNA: TGTGCCAGCAGCTTAGGTAGCGGGAGGGCCGGGGAGCTGTTTTTT
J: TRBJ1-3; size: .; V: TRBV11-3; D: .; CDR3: CASSLISGDGNTIYF; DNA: TGTGCCAGCAGCTTAATCTCAGGGGATGGAAACACCATATATTTT
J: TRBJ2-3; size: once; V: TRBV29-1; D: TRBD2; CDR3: CSVVPQGGTDTQYF; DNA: TGCAGCGTTGTGCCCCAGGGAGGGACCGATACGCAGTATTTT
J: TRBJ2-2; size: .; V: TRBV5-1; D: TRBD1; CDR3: CASSPTGQGNTGELFF; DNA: TGCGCCAGCAGCCCTACGGGACAGGGGAATACCGGGGAGCTGTTTTTT
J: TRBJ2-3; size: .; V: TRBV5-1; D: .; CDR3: CASSLNNRERDTQYF; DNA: TGCGCCAGCAGCTTGAATAACAGGGAAAGGGATACGCAGTATTTT
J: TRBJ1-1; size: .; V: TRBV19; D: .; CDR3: CASRSGGRLTFF; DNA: TGTGCTAGTAGATCTGGGGGCAGGTTGACTTTCTTT
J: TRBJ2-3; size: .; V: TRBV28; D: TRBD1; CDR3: CASSFGAGGLLHTDTQYF; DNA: TGTGCCAGCAGTTTCGGGGCAGGGGGTTTGTTACACACAGATACGCAGTATTTT
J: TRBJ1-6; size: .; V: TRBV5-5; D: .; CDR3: CASSSPLRGVYNSPLHF; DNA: TGTGCCAGCAGCTCACCCCTCCGCGGGGTCTATAATTCACCCCTCCACTTT
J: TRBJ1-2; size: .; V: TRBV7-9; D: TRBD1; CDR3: CASSLGQGSGYTF; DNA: TGTGCCAGCAGCTTAGGACAGGGAAGTGGCTACACCTTC
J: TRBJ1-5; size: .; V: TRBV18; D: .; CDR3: CASSPREYSNQPQHF; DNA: TGTGCCAGCTCACCGCGTGAGTATAGCAATCAGCCCCAGCATTTT
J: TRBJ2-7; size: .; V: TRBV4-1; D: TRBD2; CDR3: CASSQVGAGGGRMSYEQYF; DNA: TGCGCCAGCAGCCAAGTGGGGGCCGGCGGGGGGCGGATGTCCTACGAGCAGTACTTC
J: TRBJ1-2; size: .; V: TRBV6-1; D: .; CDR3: CASSEAPRYGYTF; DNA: TGTGCCAGCAGTGAAGCCCCCAGGTATGGCTACACCTTC
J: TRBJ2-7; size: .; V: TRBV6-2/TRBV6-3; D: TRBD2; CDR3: CASSTTSGIYEQYF; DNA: TGTGCCAGCAGTACGACTAGCGGGATCTACGAGCAGTACTTC
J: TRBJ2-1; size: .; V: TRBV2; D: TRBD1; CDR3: CASSGDRRTNEQFF; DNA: TGTGCCAGCAGCGGGGACAGGCGGACCAATGAGCAGTTCTTC
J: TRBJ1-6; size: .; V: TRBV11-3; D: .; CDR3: CASSQILRGGRGGPLHF; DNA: TGTGCCAGCAGCCAAATACTCCGTGGGGGGAGAGGTGGACCCCTCCACTTT
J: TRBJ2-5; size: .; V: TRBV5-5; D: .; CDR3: CASSVEFRETQYF; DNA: TGTGCCAGCAGCGTAGAGTTCAGGGAGACCCAGTACTTC
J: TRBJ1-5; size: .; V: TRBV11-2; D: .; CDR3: CASSLEAGQPQHF; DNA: TGTGCCAGCAGCTTAGAGGCGGGTCAGCCCCAGCATTTT
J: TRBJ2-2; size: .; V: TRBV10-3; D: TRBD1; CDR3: CAITRDRVDTGELFF; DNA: TGTGCCATCACGCGGGACAGGGTGGACACCGGGGAGCTGTTTTTT
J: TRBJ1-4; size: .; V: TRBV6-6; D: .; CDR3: CASSSDSGEKLFF; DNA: TGTGCCAGCAGTTCGGACAGTGGTGAAAAACTGTTTTTT